What follows describes a single T cell receptor beta chain. The sample originates from a study of blood T cell repertoires in COVID-19. The wider study: Acute and convalescent COVID-19 specimens originated in the United States, Italy and Spain. T cells, B-cell-depleted T cells, or PBMCs provided the cDNA or gDNA that served as material.

In the source study's methods: Estimation of nucleated cell counts relied on the amplification of reference gene primers. TCRdb's table, derived via immunoSEQ multiplex PCR, lists solely in-frame clones and lacks some. D and trimming come from the DNA, and the V and J calls and clone size come from that table. The repertoire holds about 240,000 clones, approximately 78% seen once, with 9.5% to 15% in the top ten. CDR1 and CDR2 (germline): SNHLY, FYNNEI. The CDR3 sequence is 12 residues long. Trimming cost V 5 bases and J 5 bases, with 9 bases left between them. This receptor was taken from a woman between 55 and 75 years old with active or convalescent COVID-19. The rearrangement links TRBV2 to TRBJ1-1; no reliable D call. The sample comprised peripheral blood. CDR3 sequence reads: CASSFGWTEAFF. The DNA of the CDR3 is TGTGCCAGCAGTTTCGGGTGGACTGAAGCTTTCTTT.